The clone carrying this TCR beta chain has a handful of counts. What it recognizes is unknown. This specimen comes from a study of human T cells and chemical hapten exposure. Study results and limitations: The formation of large CDR3 similarity clusters by expanded TCRs significantly exceeded that of controls.

The CDR3 extends over 19 amino acids. Germline trimming cut 7 bases from V and 2 bases from J; bases unmatched to any gene: 20. TCRdb passed the RACE reads through MiXCR, listing each CDR3 protein once. The sample holds a few hundred thousand distinct CDR3 sequences, 5% to 6.5% seen once. This sample's time point: pre-sensitization, week 0. Described treatment: therapeutic diphenylcyclopropenone sensitization with weekly scalp DPC. The TCR sequence derives from a woman aged 18-30 years with alopecia areata. Some clones in this sample may be carry-over from other donors' samples. The chain has TRBV12-3 or TRBV12-4 and TRBJ1-1, with 9 bases aligning to TRBD1. Material: whole blood, obtained in connection with sensitization to the hapten diphenylcyclopropenone (DPC). Here the CDR3 reads CASKMGVTGTGRFNTEAFF. The CDR3 region has the DNA TGTGCCAGCAAAATGGGGGTGACGGGGACAGGGAGGTTTAACACTGAAGCTTTCTTT.